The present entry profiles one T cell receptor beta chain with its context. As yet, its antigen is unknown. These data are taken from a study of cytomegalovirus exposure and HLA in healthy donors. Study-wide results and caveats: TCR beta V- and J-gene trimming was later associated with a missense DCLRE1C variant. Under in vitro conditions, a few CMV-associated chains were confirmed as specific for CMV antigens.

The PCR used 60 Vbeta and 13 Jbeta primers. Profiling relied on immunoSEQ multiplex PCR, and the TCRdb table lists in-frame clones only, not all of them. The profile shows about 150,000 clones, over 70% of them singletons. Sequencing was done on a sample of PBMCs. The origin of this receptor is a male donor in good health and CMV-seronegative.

As DNA, the CDR3 is TGTGCCAGCAGCTTCCTGGGGGGGGGAGAGACCCAGTACTTC. Translation: CASSFLGGGETQYF. V and J are TRBV7-9 and TRBJ2-5; 7 bases are shared with TRBD2. CDR3 length: 14 residues. V shed 3 bases, J shed 4 bases, and the junction held 5 bases outside the gene matches. The germline CDR1 and CDR2 sequences are SEHNR and FQNEAQ (reference sequence).